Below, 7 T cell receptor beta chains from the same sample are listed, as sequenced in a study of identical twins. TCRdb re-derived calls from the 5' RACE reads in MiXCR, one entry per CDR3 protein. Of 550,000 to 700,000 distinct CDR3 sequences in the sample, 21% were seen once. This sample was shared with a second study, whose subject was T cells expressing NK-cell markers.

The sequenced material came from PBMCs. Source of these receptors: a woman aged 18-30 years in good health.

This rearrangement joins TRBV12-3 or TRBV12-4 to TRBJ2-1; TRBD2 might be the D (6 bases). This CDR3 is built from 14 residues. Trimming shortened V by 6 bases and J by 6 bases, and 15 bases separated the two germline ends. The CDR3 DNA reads TGTGCCAGCAGCTACGGACTATTAGGCAATGAGCAGTTCTTC. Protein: CASSYGLLGNEQFF.

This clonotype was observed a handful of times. The CDR3 DNA follows: TGTGCCAGCAGCCACCGGACTAGCGCCTCCTACAATGAGCAGTTCTTC. Protein sequence: CASSHRTSASYNEQFF. The J gene is TRBJ2-1, the V gene TRBV7-2, with 9 bases identical to TRBD2. Germline V lookup: CDR1 SGHTA, CDR2 FQGNSA. CDR3 length equals 16 residues. V lost 5 bases, J lost 0 bases, and 5 bases stayed unmatched.

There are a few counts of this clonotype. CDR3 bases: TGTGCCAGCCACGGCCCGGGGGGGTCCTACAATGAGCAGTTCTTC. It is translated as CASHGPGGSYNEQFF. V is TRBV7-9 and J is TRBJ2-1, with TRBD2 matching 8 bases. The CDR3 has 15 amino acids. CDR1 SEHNR and CDR2 FQNEAQ come from the germline V gene (reference sequence). Trimming cost V 8 bases and J 1 base; bases outside gene matches: 7.

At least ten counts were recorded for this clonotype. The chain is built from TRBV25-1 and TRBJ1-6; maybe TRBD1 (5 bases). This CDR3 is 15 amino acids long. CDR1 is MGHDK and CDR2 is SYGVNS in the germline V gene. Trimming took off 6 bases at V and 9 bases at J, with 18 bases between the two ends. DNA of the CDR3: TGTGCCAGCAGCTCCCTTCCCGGGGGTCCTTCACCCCTCCACTTT. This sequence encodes CASSSLPGGPSPLHF.

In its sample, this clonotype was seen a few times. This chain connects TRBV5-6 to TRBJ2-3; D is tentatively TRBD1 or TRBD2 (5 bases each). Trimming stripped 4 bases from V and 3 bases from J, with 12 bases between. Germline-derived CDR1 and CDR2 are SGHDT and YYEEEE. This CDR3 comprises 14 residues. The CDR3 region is CASSPGTITDTQYF. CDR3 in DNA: TGTGCCAGCAGCCCCGGGACGATAACAGATACGCAGTATTTT.

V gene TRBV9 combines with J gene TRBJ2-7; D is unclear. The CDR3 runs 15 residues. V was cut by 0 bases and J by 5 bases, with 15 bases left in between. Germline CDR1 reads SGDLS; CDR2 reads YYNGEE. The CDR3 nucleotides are TGTGCCAGCAGCGTAGGAGTGGGCATAAAAAACGAGCAGTACTTC. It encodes CASSVGVGIKNEQYF.

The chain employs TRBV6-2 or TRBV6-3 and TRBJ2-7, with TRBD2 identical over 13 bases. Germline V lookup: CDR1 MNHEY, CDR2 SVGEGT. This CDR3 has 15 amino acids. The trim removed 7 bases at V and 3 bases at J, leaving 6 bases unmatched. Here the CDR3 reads CASTPGTSGVYEQYF. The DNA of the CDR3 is TGTGCCAGCACCCCCGGGACTAGCGGGGTCTACGAGCAGTACTTC.